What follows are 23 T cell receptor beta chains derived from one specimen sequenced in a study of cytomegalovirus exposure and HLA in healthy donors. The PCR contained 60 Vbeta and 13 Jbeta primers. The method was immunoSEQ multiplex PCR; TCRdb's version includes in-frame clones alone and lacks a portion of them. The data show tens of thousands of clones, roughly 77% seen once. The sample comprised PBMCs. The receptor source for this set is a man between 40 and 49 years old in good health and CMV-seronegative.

The CDR3 is CASSSTPQGRESPLHF. The DNA for the CDR3 is TGCGCCAGCAGCTCCACCCCACAGGGCCGAGAATCACCCCTCCACTTT. This chain joins TRBV5-1 and TRBJ1-6, with D maybe TRBD1 (6 bases). V was clipped by 3 bases and J by 10 bases, with 20 bases between them. The germline V gene has CDR1 SGHRS and CDR2 YFSETQ. This CDR3 contains 16 residues.

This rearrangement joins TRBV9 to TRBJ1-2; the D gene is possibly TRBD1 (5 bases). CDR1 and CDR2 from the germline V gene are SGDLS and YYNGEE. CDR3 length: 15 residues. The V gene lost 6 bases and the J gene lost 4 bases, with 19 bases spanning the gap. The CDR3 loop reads CASNTHGRGGYGYTF. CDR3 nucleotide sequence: TGTGCCAGCAACACCCACGGGAGGGGCGGCTATGGCTACACCTTC.

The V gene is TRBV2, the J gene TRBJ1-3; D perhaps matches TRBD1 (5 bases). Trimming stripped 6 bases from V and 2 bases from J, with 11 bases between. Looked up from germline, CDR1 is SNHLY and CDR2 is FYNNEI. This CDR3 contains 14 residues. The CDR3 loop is CASSSGRPGNTIYF. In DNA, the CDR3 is TGTGCCAGCAGCTCAGGGAGGCCTGGAAACACCATATATTTT.

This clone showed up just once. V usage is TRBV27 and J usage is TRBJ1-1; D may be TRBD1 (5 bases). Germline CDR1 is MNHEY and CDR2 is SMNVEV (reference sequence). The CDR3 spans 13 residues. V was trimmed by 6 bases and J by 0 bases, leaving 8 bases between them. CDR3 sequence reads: CASRMTVNTEAFF. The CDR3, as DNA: TGTGCCAGCAGAATGACAGTGAACACTGAAGCTTTCTTT.

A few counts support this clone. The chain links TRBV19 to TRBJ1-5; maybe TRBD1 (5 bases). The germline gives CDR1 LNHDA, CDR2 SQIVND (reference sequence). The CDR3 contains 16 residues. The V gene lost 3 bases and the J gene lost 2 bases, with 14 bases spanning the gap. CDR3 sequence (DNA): TGTGCCAGTAGTATGGCTGGACATTCCCGCAATCAGCCCCAGCATTTT. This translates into CASSMAGHSRNQPQHF.

The CDR3, as DNA: TGTGCCAGTACCCGAGAGGGGACAGGGAGGAATGAGCAGTTCTTC. Amino acids: CASTREGTGRNEQFF. The rearrangement links TRBV19 to TRBJ2-1, with 9 bases that match TRBD1. Germline CDR1 and CDR2: LNHDA and SQIVND (reference sequence). CDR3 length: 15 residues. V lost 7 bases and J lost 7; bases outside the gene matches: 11.

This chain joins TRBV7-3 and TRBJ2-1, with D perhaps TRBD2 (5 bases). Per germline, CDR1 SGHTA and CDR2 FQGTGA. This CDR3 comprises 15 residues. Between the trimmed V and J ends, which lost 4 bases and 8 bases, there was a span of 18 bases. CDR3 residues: CASSSGGQPQDEQFF. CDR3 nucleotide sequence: TGTGCCAGCAGCTCGGGCGGGCAGCCCCAGGATGAGCAGTTCTTC.

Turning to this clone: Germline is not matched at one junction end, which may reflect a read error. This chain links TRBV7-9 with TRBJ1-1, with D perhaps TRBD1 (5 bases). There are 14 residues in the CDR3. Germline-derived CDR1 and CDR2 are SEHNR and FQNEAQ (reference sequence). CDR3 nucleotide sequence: TGTTCCAGCAGCGAAATGGGCGCGGGGGTGTCAGCTTTCTTT. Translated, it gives CSSSEMGAGVSAFF.

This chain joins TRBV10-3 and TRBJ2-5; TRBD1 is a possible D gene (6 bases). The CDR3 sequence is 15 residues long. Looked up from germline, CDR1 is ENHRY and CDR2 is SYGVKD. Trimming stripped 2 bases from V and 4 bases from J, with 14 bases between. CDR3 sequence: CAISENSGDGETQYF. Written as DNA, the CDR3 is TGTGCCATCAGTGAGAATTCAGGGGACGGAGAGACCCAGTACTTC.

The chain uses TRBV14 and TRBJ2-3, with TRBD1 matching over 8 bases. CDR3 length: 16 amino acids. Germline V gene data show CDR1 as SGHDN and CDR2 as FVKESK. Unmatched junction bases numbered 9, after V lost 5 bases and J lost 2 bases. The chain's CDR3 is CASSSRTGIDTDTQYF. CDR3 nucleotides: TGTGCCAGCAGCTCCCGGACAGGGATCGACACAGATACGCAGTATTTT.

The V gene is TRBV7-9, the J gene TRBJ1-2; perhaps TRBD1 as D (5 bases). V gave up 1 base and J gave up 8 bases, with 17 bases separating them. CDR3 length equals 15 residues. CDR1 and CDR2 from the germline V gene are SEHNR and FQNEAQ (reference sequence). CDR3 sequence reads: CASSLGHQGLGGYTF. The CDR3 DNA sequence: TGTGCCAGCAGCTTAGGGCACCAGGGCTTGGGCGGCTACACCTTC.

This CDR3 reads CASSLVGATTTGELFF. CDR3 nucleotide sequence: TGTGCCAGCAGCCTGGTCGGAGCCACTACCACCGGGGAGCTGTTTTTT. The chain combines TRBV5-6 with TRBJ2-2; no reliable D call. The CDR3 runs 16 residues. The V gene lost 4 bases and the J gene lost 4 bases, with 17 bases spanning the gap. Germline loops: CDR1 SGHDT, CDR2 YYEEEE.

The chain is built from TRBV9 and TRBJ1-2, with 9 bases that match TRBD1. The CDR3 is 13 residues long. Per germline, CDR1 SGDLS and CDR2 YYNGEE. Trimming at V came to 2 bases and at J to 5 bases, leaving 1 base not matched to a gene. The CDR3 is CASSVGTGYGYTF. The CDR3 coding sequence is TGTGCCAGCAGCGTCGGGACAGGGTATGGCTACACCTTC.

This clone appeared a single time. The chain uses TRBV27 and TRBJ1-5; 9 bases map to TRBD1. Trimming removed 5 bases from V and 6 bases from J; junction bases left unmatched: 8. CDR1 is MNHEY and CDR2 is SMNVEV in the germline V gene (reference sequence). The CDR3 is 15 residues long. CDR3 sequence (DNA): TGTGCCAGCAGTCCACAGGGGGCGTCTCGTCAGCCCCAGCATTTT. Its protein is CASSPQGASRQPQHF.

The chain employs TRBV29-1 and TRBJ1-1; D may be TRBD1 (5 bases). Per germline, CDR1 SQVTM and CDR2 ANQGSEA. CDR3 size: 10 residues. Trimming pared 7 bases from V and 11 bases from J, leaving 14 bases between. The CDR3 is CSATREVAFF. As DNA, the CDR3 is TGCAGCGCCACCAGGGAAGTGGCTTTCTTT.

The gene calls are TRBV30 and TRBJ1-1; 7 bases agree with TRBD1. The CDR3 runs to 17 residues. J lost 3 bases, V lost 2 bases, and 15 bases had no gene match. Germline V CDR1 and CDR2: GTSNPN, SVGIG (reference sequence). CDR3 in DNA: TGTGCCTGGAGTTCGGACCTCGACAGGGTTGAGGACACTGAAGCTTTCTTT. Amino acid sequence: CAWSSDLDRVEDTEAFF.

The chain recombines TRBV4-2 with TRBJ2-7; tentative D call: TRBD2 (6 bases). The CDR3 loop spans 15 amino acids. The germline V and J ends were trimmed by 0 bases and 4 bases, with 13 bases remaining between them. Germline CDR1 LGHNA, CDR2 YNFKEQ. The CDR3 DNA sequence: TGTGCCAGCAGCCAAGAAACTCGCGGGGTATACGAGCAGTACTTC. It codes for CASSQETRGVYEQYF.

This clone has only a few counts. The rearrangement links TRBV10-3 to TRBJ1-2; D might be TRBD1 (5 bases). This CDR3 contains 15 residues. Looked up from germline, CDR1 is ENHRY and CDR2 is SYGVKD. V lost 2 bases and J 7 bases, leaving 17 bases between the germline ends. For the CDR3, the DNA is TGTGCCATCAGTGAGCAAATAACAGGCAGCCCTGGCTACACCTTC. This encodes CAISEQITGSPGYTF.

CDR3 amino acids: CASSVEQGYEQYF. For the CDR3, the DNA is TGTGCCAGCAGCGTAGAACAGGGATACGAGCAGTACTTC. The chain carries TRBV9 and TRBJ2-7; perhaps TRBD1 as D (6 bases). Germline V lookup: CDR1 SGDLS, CDR2 YYNGEE. The CDR3 consists of 13 residues. V dropped 0 bases and J dropped 4 bases, with 8 bases sitting between them.

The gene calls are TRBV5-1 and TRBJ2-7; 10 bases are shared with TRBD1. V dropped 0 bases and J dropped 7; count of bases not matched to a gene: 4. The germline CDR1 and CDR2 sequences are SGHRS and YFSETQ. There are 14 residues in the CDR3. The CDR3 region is CASSLGQGAEEQYF. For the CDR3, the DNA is TGCGCCAGCAGCTTGGGACAGGGGGCGGAAGAGCAGTACTTC.

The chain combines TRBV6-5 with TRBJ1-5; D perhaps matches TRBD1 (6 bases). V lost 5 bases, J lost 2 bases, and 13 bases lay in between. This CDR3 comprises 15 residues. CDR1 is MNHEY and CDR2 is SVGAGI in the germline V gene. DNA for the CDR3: TGTGCCAGCAGTAAAGGGGGAATTGGCAATCAGCCCCAGCATTTT. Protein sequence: CASSKGGIGNQPQHF.

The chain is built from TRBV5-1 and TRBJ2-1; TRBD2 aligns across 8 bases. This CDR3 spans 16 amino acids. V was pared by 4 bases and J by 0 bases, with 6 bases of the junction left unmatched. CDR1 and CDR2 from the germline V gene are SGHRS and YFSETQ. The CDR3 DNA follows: TGCGCCAGCAGCGCGGGGGGAAGAAGCTCCTACAATGAGCAGTTCTTC. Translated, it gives CASSAGGRSSYNEQFF.

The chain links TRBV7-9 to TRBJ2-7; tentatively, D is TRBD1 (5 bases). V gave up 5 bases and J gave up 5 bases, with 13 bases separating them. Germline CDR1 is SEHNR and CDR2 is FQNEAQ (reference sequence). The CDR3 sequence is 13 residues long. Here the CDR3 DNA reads TGTGCCAGCAGCCCCAGGGTTTCGGACGAGCAGTACTTC. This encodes CASSPRVSDEQYF.